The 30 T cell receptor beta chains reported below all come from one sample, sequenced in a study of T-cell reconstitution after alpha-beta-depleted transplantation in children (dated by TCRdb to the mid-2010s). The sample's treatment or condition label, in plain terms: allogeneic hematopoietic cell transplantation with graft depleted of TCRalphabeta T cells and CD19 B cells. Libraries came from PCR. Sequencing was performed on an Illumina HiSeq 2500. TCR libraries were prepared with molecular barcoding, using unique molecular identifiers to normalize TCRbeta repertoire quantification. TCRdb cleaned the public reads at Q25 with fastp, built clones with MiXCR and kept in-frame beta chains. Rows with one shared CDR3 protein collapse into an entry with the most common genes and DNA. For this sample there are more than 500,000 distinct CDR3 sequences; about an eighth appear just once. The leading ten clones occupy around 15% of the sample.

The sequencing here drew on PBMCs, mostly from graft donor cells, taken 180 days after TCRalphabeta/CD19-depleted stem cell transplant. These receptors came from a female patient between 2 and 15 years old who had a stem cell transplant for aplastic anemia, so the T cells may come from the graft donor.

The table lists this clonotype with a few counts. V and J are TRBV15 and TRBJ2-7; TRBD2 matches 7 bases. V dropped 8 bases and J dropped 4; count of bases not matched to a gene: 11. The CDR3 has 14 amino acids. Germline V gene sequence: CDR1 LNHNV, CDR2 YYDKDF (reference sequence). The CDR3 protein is CATGGRAHSYEQYF. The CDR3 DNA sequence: TGTGCCACCGGAGGGAGGGCTCACTCGTACGAGCAGTACTTC.

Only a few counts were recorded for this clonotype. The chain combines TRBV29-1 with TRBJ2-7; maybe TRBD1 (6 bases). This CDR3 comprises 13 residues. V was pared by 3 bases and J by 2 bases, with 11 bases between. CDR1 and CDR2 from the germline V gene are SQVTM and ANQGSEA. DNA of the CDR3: TGCAGCGTTGAGAGCGAGGGGGCCTACGAGCAGTACTTC. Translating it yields CSVESEGAYEQYF.

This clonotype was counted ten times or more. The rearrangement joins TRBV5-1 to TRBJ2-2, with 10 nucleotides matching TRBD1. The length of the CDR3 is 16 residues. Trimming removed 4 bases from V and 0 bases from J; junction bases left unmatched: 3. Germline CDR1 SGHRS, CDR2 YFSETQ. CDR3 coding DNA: TGCGCCAGCAGCCCTGGACAGGGGGCGAACACCGGGGAGCTGTTTTTT. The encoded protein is CASSPGQGANTGELFF.

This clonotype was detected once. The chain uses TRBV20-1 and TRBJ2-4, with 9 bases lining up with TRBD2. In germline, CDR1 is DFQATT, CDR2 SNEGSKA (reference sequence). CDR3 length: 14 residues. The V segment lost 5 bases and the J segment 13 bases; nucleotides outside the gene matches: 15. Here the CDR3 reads CSAVLAGAKNRQYF. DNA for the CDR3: TGCAGTGCTGTACTAGCGGGTGCCAAAAACAGGCAGTACTTC.

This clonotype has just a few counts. The CDR3 region has the DNA TGTGCCAGCAGTTGGACAGGGCACGCAGATACGCAGTATTTT. Amino acids: CASSWTGHADTQYF. The V call is TRBV6-5, the J call TRBJ2-3, with 8 bases identical to TRBD1. The CDR3 spans 14 residues. The trim removed 4 bases at V and 4 bases at J, leaving 4 bases unmatched. Per germline, CDR1 MNHEY and CDR2 SVGAGI.

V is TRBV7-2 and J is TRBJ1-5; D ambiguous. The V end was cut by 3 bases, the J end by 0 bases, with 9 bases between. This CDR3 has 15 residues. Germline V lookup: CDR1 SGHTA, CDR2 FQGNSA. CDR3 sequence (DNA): TGTGCCAGCAGCTTTAACAGTTATAGCAATCAGCCCCAGCATTTT. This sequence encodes CASSFNSYSNQPQHF.

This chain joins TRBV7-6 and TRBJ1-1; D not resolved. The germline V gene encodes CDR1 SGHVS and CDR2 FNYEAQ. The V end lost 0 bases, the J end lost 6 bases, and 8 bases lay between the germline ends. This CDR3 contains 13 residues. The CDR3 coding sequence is TGTGCCAGCAGCTTAGCACACCAGTCTGAAGCTTTCTTT. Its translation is CASSLAHQSEAFF.

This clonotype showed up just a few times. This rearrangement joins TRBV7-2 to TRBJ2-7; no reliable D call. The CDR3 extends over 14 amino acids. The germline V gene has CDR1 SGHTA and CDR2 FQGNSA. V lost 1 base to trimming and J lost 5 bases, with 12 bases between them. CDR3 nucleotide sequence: TGTGCCAGCAGCTTAGATCCGCCACGGGACGAGCAGTACGTC. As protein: CASSLDPPRDEQYV.

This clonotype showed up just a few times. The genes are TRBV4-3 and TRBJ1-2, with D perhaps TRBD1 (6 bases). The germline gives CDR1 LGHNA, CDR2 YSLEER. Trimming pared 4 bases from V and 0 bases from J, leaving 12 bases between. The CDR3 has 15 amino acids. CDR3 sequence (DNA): TGCGCCAGCAGCCTAGGACAGCCTGCTAACTATGGCTACACCTTC. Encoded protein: CASSLGQPANYGYTF.

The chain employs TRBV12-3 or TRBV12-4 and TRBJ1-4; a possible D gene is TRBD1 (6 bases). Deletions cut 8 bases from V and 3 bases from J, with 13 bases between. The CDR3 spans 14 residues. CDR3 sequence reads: CASPEKGANEKLFF. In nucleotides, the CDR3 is TGTGCCAGCCCCGAAAAGGGGGCTAATGAAAAACTGTTTTTT.

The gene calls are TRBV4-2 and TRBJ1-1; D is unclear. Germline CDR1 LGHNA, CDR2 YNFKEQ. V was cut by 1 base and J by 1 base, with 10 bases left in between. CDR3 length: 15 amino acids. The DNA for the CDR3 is TGTGCCAGCAGCCAAGGCAGCCTCGAGAACACTGAAGCTTTCTTT. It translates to CASSQGSLENTEAFF.

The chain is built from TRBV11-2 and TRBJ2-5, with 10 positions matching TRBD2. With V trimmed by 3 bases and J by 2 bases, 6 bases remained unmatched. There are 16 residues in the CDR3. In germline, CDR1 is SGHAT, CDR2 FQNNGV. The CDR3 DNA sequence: TGTGCCAGCAGCTTTCCGGGACTAGCGCTTCAAGAGACCCAGTACTTC. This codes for CASSFPGLALQETQYF.

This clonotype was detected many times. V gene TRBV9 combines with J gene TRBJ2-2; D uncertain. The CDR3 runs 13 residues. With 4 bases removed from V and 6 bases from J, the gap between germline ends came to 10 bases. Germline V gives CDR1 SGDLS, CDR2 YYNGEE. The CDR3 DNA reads TGTGCCAGCAGCTCGGGTGTGGCCGGGGAGCTGTTTTTT. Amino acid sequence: CASSSGVAGELFF.

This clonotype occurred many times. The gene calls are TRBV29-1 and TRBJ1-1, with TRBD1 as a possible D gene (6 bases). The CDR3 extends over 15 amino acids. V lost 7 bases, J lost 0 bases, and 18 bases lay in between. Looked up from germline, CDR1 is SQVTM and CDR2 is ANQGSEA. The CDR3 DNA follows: TGCAGCGCCGGGATGGGGGCCGGGATGAACACTGAAGCTTTCTTT. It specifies CSAGMGAGMNTEAFF.

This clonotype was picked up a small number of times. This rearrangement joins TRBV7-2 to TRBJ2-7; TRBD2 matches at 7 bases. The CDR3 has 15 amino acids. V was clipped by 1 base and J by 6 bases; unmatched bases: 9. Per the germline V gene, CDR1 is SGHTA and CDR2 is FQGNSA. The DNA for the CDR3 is TGTGCCAGCAGCTTAGGGGGCGGGAGAGTATCCGAGCAGTACTTC. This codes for CASSLGGGRVSEQYF.

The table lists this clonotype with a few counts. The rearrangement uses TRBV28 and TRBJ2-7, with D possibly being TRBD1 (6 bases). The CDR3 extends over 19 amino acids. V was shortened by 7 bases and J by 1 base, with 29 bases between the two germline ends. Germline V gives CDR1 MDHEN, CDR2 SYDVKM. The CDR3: CASTINPLSTGEKSYEQYF. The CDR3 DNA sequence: TGTGCCAGCACCATAAACCCACTCTCGACAGGTGAAAAATCCTACGAGCAGTACTTC.

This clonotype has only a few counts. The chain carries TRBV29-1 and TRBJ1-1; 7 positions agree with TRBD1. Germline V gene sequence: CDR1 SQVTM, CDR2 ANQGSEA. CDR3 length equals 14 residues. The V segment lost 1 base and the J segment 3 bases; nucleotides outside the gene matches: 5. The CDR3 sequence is CSVEGRGMHTEAFF. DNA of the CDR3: TGCAGCGTTGAAGGCAGGGGGATGCACACTGAAGCTTTCTTT.

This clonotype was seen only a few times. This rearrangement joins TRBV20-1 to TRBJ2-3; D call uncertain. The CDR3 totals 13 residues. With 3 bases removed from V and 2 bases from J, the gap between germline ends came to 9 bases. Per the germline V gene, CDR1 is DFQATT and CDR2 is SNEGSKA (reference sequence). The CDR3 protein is CSASEGPTDTQYF. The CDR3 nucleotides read TGCAGTGCTAGTGAAGGTCCCACAGATACGCAGTATTTT.

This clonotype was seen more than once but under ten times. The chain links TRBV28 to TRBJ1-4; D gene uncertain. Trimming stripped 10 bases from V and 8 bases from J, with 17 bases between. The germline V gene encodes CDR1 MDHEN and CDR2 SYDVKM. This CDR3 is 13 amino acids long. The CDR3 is CATLTGGWEKLFF. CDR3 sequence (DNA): TGTGCCACCCTCACGGGAGGTTGGGAAAAACTGTTTTTT.

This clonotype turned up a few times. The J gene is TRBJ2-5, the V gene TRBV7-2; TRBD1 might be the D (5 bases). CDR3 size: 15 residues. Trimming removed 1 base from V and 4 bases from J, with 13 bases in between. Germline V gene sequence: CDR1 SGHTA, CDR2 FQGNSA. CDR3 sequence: CASSLVGRVIETQYF. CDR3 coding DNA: TGTGCCAGCAGCTTAGTCGGCAGGGTAATAGAGACCCAGTACTTC.

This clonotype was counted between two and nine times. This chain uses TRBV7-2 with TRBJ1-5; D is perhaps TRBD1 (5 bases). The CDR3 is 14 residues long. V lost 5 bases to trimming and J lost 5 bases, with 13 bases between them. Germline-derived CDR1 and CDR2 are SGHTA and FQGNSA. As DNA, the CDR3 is TGTGCCAGCAGCACCTTATGGGGGGATCAGCCCCAGCATTTT. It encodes CASSTLWGDQPQHF.

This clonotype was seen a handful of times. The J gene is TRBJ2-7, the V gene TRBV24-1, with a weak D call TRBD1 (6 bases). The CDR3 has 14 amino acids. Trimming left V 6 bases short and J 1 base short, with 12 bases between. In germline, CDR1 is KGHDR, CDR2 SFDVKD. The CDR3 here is CATSRGQSSYEQYF. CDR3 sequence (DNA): TGTGCCACCAGTCGAGGACAGTCGTCCTACGAGCAGTACTTC.

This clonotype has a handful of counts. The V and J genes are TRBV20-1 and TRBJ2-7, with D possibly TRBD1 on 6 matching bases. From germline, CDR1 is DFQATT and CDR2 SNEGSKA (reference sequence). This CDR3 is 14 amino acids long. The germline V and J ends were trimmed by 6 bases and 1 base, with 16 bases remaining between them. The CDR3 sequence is CSAFLDRRSYEQYF. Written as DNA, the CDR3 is TGCAGTGCCTTCCTCGACAGGCGATCCTACGAGCAGTACTTC.

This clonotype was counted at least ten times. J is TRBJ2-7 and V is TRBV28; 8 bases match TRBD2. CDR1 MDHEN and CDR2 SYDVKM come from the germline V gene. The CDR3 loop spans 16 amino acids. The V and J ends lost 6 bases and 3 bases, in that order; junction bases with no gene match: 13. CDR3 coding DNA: TGTGCCAGCAGGGAGCTGGTAGCGGGAAAGTTCTACGAGCAGTACTTC. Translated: CASRELVAGKFYEQYF.

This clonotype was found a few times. The CDR3 sequence is CASSELNTIYF. CDR3 nucleotides: TGTGCCAGCAGTGAATTAAACACCATATATTTT. The J gene is TRBJ1-3, the V gene TRBV25-1; D gene uncertain. Deletions cut 1 base from V and 6 bases from J, with 1 base between. Germline CDR1 is MGHDK and CDR2 is SYGVNS. The length of the CDR3 is 11 residues.

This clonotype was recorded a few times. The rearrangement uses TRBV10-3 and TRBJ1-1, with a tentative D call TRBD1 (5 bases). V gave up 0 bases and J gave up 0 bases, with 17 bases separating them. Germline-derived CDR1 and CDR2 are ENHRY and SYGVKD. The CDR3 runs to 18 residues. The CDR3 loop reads CAISESLTGLLLNTEAFF. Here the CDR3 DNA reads TGTGCCATCAGTGAGTCGCTGACGGGGCTACTACTGAACACTGAAGCTTTCTTT.

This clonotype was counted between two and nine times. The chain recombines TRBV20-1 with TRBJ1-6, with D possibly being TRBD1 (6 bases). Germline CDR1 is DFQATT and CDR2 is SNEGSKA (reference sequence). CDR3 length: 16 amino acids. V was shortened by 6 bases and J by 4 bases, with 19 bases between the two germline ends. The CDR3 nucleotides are TGCAGTGCCAGGAACCCCCAGACAGGTTATAATTCACCCCTCCACTTT. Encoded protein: CSARNPQTGYNSPLHF.

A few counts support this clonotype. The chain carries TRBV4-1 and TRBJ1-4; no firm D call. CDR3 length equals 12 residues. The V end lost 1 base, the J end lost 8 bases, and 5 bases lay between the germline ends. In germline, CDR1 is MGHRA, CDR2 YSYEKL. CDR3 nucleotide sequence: TGCGCCAGCAGCCAAGTGGCAGAAAAACTGTTTTTT. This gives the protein CASSQVAEKLFF.

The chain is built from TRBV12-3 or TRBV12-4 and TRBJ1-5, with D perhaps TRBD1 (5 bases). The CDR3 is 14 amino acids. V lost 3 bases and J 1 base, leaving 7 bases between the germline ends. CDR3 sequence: CASSLTASNQPQHF. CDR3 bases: TGTGCCAGCAGTTTGACAGCAAGCAATCAGCCCCAGCATTTT.

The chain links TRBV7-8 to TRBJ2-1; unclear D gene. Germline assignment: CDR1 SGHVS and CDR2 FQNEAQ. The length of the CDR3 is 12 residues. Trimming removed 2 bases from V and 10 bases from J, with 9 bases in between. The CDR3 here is CASSLRLFEQFF. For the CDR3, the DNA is TGTGCCAGCAGCTTACGATTATTCGAGCAGTTCTTC.